This is a list of T cell receptor beta chains from one sample in a study of cytomegalovirus exposure and HLA in healthy donors. Produced via immunoSEQ multiplex PCR; TCRdb's table is partial and in-frame only. Found here are approximately 99,000 clones, roughly 76% of them singletons; the top ten hold over 3%. Specimen: PBMCs. Receptors originate from a man between 35 and 55 years old in good health and CMV-seronegative. Each CDR3 is given with its conserved first and last residue. A D gene is named only where the DNA matches it firmly. Clone sizes are given selectively: once, few, many, or a class where the clone is expanded.

abundance: .; d_gene: .; v_gene: TRBV6-1; j_gene: TRBJ1-1; CDR3aa: CASSEGGWNTEAFF; CDR3nt: TGTGCCAGCAGTGAAGGAGGGTGGAACACTGAAGCTTTCTTT
abundance: .; d_gene: TRBD2; v_gene: TRBV29-1; j_gene: TRBJ2-1; CDR3aa: CSVAGTNYNEQFF; CDR3nt: TGCAGCGTTGCGGGGACTAACTACAATGAGCAGTTCTTC
abundance: .; d_gene: .; v_gene: TRBV10-3; j_gene: TRBJ1-5; CDR3aa: CAISAAGEEPQHF; CDR3nt: TGTGCCATCAGTGCCGCGGGGGAGGAGCCCCAGCATTTT
abundance: .; d_gene: TRBD1; v_gene: TRBV30; j_gene: TRBJ1-5; CDR3aa: CAWSGGQSQPQHF; CDR3nt: TGTGCCTGGAGTGGGGGACAGTCGCAGCCCCAGCATTTT
abundance: .; d_gene: .; v_gene: TRBV6-5; j_gene: TRBJ2-3; CDR3aa: CASNVQDQITDTQYF; CDR3nt: TGTGCCAGCAACGTACAGGATCAAATCACAGATACGCAGTATTTT
abundance: .; d_gene: TRBD1; v_gene: TRBV5-6; j_gene: TRBJ1-1; CDR3aa: CASRVTGGGTEAFF; CDR3nt: TGTGCCAGCAGAGTGACAGGGGGCGGCACTGAAGCTTTCTTT
abundance: once; d_gene: TRBD1; v_gene: TRBV11-2; j_gene: TRBJ1-2; CDR3aa: CASSNVRDRGGYGYTF; CDR3nt: TGTGCCAGCAGCAATGTCCGGGACAGGGGCGGCTATGGCTACACCTTC
abundance: .; d_gene: TRBD1; v_gene: TRBV19; j_gene: TRBJ1-5; CDR3aa: CASSLDRVQPQHF; CDR3nt: TGTGCCAGTAGTTTAGACAGGGTTCAGCCCCAGCATTTT
abundance: .; d_gene: .; v_gene: TRBV5-1; j_gene: TRBJ1-6; CDR3aa: CASSFRGWGSPLHF; CDR3nt: TGCGCCAGCAGCTTCAGGGGCTGGGGTTCACCCCTCCACTTT
abundance: .; d_gene: TRBD1; v_gene: TRBV9; j_gene: TRBJ1-1; CDR3aa: CASSAGTGSGFTEAFF; CDR3nt: TGTGCCAGCAGCGCCGGGACAGGTTCAGGTTTCACTGAAGCTTTCTTT
abundance: .; d_gene: TRBD1; v_gene: TRBV10-3; j_gene: TRBJ1-5; CDR3aa: CAISESETGRNQPQHF; CDR3nt: TGTGCCATCAGTGAGTCAGAGACAGGGCGCAATCAGCCCCAGCATTTT
abundance: .; d_gene: TRBD1; v_gene: TRBV7-2; j_gene: TRBJ2-1; CDR3aa: CASRRTGGIRNEQFF; CDR3nt: TGTGCCAGCAGACGCACAGGGGGCATTCGTAATGAGCAGTTCTTC
abundance: few; d_gene: .; v_gene: TRBV5-1; j_gene: TRBJ2-7; CDR3aa: CASSLRGNGEFSYEQYF; CDR3nt: TGCGCCAGCAGCTTGCGAGGGAATGGTGAGTTCTCCTACGAGCAGTACTTC
abundance: .; d_gene: .; v_gene: TRBV12-2; j_gene: TRBJ2-2; CDR3aa: CASRSLTRDSFTGELFF; CDR3nt: TGTGCAAGTCGCTCACTAACCCGGGACAGTTTCACCGGGGAGCTGTTTTTT
abundance: .; d_gene: .; v_gene: TRBV6-1; j_gene: TRBJ1-2; CDR3aa: CASSEEAGAYGYTF; CDR3nt: TGTGCCAGCAGTGAAGAAGCAGGGGCCTATGGCTACACCTTC
abundance: once; d_gene: .; v_gene: TRBV6-5; j_gene: TRBJ2-5; CDR3aa: CASSRMYGETQYF; CDR3nt: TGTGCCAGCAGTCGAATGTACGGGGAGACCCAGTACTTC
abundance: .; d_gene: .; v_gene: TRBV6-4; j_gene: TRBJ1-3; CDR3aa: CASSDRNSLQELRCSGNTIYF; CDR3nt: TGTGCCAGCAGTGACCGGAACTCATTACAGGAGTTGCGGTGCTCTGGAAACACCATATATTTT
abundance: few; d_gene: .; v_gene: TRBV4-2; j_gene: TRBJ1-2; CDR3aa: CASSQDWGTSYGYTF; CDR3nt: TGTGCCAGCAGCCAAGATTGGGGGACATCTTATGGCTACACCTTC
abundance: .; d_gene: TRBD2; v_gene: TRBV6-4; j_gene: TRBJ2-1; CDR3aa: CASSVDGGAYNEQFF; CDR3nt: TGTGCCAGCAGTGTCGACGGGGGGGCCTACAATGAGCAGTTCTTC
abundance: .; d_gene: TRBD1; v_gene: TRBV18; j_gene: TRBJ2-7; CDR3aa: CASSPPQGARYEQYF; CDR3nt: TGTGCCAGCTCACCACCGCAGGGGGCTCGATACGAGCAGTACTTC
abundance: .; d_gene: .; v_gene: TRBV2; j_gene: TRBJ1-6; CDR3aa: CASTLENSPLHF; CDR3nt: TGTGCCAGCACCCTAGAGAATTCACCCCTCCACTTT
abundance: .; d_gene: TRBD1; v_gene: TRBV5-1; j_gene: TRBJ2-7; CDR3aa: CASSARTGGSREQYF; CDR3nt: TGCGCCAGCAGCGCACGGACAGGGGGCTCTCGCGAGCAGTACTTC
abundance: .; d_gene: .; v_gene: TRBV9; j_gene: TRBJ2-5; CDR3aa: CASSFLTGSETQYF; CDR3nt: TGTGCCAGCAGCTTCCTTACGGGGTCGGAGACCCAGTACTTC
abundance: .; d_gene: .; v_gene: TRBV5-1; j_gene: TRBJ2-2; CDR3aa: CASRKGDTGELFF; CDR3nt: TGCGCCAGCAGGAAGGGAGACACCGGGGAGCTGTTTTTT
abundance: .; d_gene: .; v_gene: TRBV18; j_gene: TRBJ1-2; CDR3aa: CASSPSAHNYGYTF; CDR3nt: TGTGCCAGCTCACCATCAGCGCATAACTATGGCTACACCTTC
abundance: few; d_gene: TRBD1; v_gene: TRBV5-6; j_gene: TRBJ1-6; CDR3aa: CASSNLDRENSPLHF; CDR3nt: TGTGCCAGCAGCAACCTAGACAGGGAGAATTCACCCCTCCACTTT
abundance: .; d_gene: .; v_gene: TRBV7-9; j_gene: TRBJ2-1; CDR3aa: CASSSEFF; CDR3nt: TGTGCCAGCAGCTCTGAGTTCTTC
abundance: .; d_gene: .; v_gene: TRBV5-6; j_gene: TRBJ2-7; CDR3aa: CASRGEGVYEQYF; CDR3nt: TGTGCCAGCAGGGGCGAGGGTGTTTACGAGCAGTACTTC
abundance: .; d_gene: .; v_gene: TRBV6-1; j_gene: TRBJ2-3; CDR3aa: CASIWQGRDTDTQYF; CDR3nt: TGTGCCAGCATCTGGCAGGGTAGAGACACAGATACGCAGTATTTT
abundance: .; d_gene: TRBD1; v_gene: TRBV5-1; j_gene: TRBJ1-5; CDR3aa: CASSLTGQSNQPQHF; CDR3nt: TGCGCCAGCAGCCTAACGGGACAGAGCAATCAGCCCCAGCATTTT
abundance: .; d_gene: TRBD1; v_gene: TRBV9; j_gene: TRBJ1-6; CDR3aa: CASSPQDRAGSPLHF; CDR3nt: TGTGCCAGCAGCCCACAGGACAGGGCTGGGTCACCCCTCCACTTT